This is a list of T cell receptor beta chains from one sample in a study of cytomegalovirus exposure and HLA in healthy donors. Repertoires were generated with immunoSEQ multiplex PCR, while TCRdb's copy carries only in-frame clones and drops some. Of roughly 100,000 clones in the sample, over 9.5% are singletons; the top ten hold 5.5% to 7.5%. The sequenced material came from PBMCs. These receptors all stem from a man aged 40-49 years in good health and CMV-seropositive. The CDR3 runs from the conserved cysteine through the conserved F or W. A D gene is named only where the DNA matches it firmly. Size is stated for part of the rows, as once, few or many counts, or as a class when the clone is expanded.

-	TRBJ1-1	TRBV6-5	-	TGTGCCAGCAGTCCCCACCCCGTCAACAGTGCGGGAGCTTTCTTT	CASSPHPVNSAGAFF
-	TRBJ2-7	TRBV11-2	-	TGTGCCAGCAGCCCGCGATCCGGGGCCTACGAGCAGTACTTC	CASSPRSGAYEQYF
-	TRBJ2-7	TRBV2	-	TGTGCCAGCAGTATCCGCGGGCCTACCTACGAGCAGTACTTC	CASSIRGPTYEQYF
-	TRBJ1-5	TRBV19	-	TGTGCCAGTAGTACACGGGGAGCCCGGCAGCCCCAGCATTTT	CASSTRGARQPQHF
-	TRBJ2-2	TRBV18	TRBD1	TGTGCCAGCTCACCGCCGGGACAGGGTAACACCGGGGAGCTGTTTTTT	CASSPPGQGNTGELFF
-	TRBJ1-5	TRBV4-3	TRBD1	TGCGCCAGCAGCCAAGGTACAGGGGGATATCAGCCCCAGCATTTT	CASSQGTGGYQPQHF
few	TRBJ2-2	TRBV11-2	TRBD1	TGTGCCAGCAGCTTAGGACAGGGGGCCGCCGGGGAGCTGTTTTTT	CASSLGQGAAGELFF
-	TRBJ2-7	TRBV5-6	TRBD1	TGTGCCAGCAGCTGGGACAGGCTCTACGAGCAGTACTTC	CASSWDRLYEQYF
-	TRBJ1-1	TRBV27	-	TGTGCCAGCATTGGGAGGGTCTCCACTGAAGCTTTCTTT	CASIGRVSTEAFF
few	TRBJ2-3	TRBV7-9	-	TGTGCCAGCAGGATAGCCGGGGGTTTTACAGATACGCAGTATTTT	CASRIAGGFTDTQYF
-	TRBJ2-7	TRBV7-9	-	TGTGCCAGCAGCCCCGGACAGTCGTACTACGAGCAGTACTTC	CASSPGQSYYEQYF
few	TRBJ2-7	TRBV5-6	-	TGTGCCAGCAGCTTACAGGGTAACCTTGACTACGAGCAGTACTTC	CASSLQGNLDYEQYF
-	TRBJ2-1	TRBV4-3	-	TGCGCCAGCAGCAAAGAATCGCAGGCAGGGGGGTGGGAGCAGTTCTTC	CASSKESQAGGWEQFF
few	TRBJ1-2	TRBV5-6	TRBD1	TGTGCCAGCAGCACCCCGGGACAGGGGGCGTATGGCTACACCTTC	CASSTPGQGAYGYTF
-	TRBJ2-5	TRBV14	TRBD1	TGTGCCAGCAGCCTAGCCACGGGACAGGCTCCCCAGTACTTC	CASSLATGQAPQYF
few	TRBJ2-7	TRBV27	TRBD2	TGTGCCAGCAGACTACTAGCGGGAGGGCGCCAGCAGTACTTC	CASRLLAGGRQQYF
-	TRBJ2-5	TRBV18	TRBD2	TGTGCCAGCTCACCGAGCTTGGTTAGCGGGAGAGAGACCCAGTACTTC	CASSPSLVSGRETQYF
-	TRBJ1-5	TRBV5-6	-	TGTGCCAGCAGCTTGGGTACTAATCAGGGACAGCCCCAGCATTTT	CASSLGTNQGQPQHF
few	TRBJ1-1	TRBV28	TRBD1	TGTGCCAGCAGCATTGACAGGGTGGAAGCTTTCTTT	CASSIDRVEAFF
few	TRBJ1-5	TRBV5-6	-	TGTGCCAGCAGCTTGGGCGGTGAATATCAGCCCCAGCATTTT	CASSLGGEYQPQHF
few	TRBJ2-1	TRBV28	-	TGTGCCAGCAGTTTATTGACTAGTCAAAGTGAGCAGTTCTTC	CASSLLTSQSEQFF
few	TRBJ2-1	TRBV7-6	-	TGTGCCAGCAGCTTATCGGGGGGCGGGACGGATGAGCAGTTCTTC	CASSLSGGGTDEQFF
-	TRBJ2-2	TRBV5-5	TRBD1	TGTGCCAGCAGCCGACAGGGTACCGGGGAGCTGTTTTTT	CASSRQGTGELFF
few	TRBJ2-3	TRBV28	-	TGTGCCAGCAGTTTTGGAGCAGATACGCAGTATTTT	CASSFGADTQYF
few	TRBJ2-7	TRBV10-1	TRBD1	TGCGCCAGCCGTCAGTGGACAGGGGAGGTCCACGAGCAGTACTTC	CASRQWTGEVHEQYF
-	TRBJ2-7	TRBV11-2	-	TGTGCCAGCAGCCCAAACTACGAGCAGTACTTC	CASSPNYEQYF
-	TRBJ2-5	TRBV15	TRBD2	TGTGCCACCAGCAGAGCTGGGACTACCCGGACCCAGTACTTC	CATSRAGTTRTQYF
few	TRBJ2-3	TRBV9	-	TGTGCCAGCAGCGTAGGGCTGACTAGCACAGATACGCAGTATTTT	CASSVGLTSTDTQYF
few	TRBJ2-5	TRBV9	-	TGTGCCAGCAGCGTAGCGGTTTTTGAGACCCAGTACTTC	CASSVAVFETQYF
-	TRBJ2-7	TRBV27	-	TGTGCCAGCAGTTTGGGACGGGGGAGCTACGAGCAGTACTTC	CASSLGRGSYEQYF
-	TRBJ2-7	TRBV4-3	-	TGCGCCAGCAGCCAAGGGGGGGGGCGCGGGTACGAGCAGTACTTC	CASSQGGGRGYEQYF
-	TRBJ2-3	TRBV30	TRBD2	TGTGCCTGGAGTGTACTAGCGGGATTTGATACGCAGTATTTT	CAWSVLAGFDTQYF
once	TRBJ1-1	TRBV7-9	TRBD1	TGTGCCAGCAGCACTACCGGACAGGGTGAAGCTTTCTTT	CASSTTGQGEAFF
-	TRBJ2-1	TRBV27	-	TGTGCCAGCAGTATGGGAGGAGGGTTTGAGCAGTTCTTC	CASSMGGGFEQFF
few	TRBJ2-5	TRBV5-6	-	TGTGCCAGCAGCCCTTCGACAGCGACTGGAGAGACCCAGTACTTC	CASSPSTATGETQYF
-	TRBJ2-7	TRBV21-1	-	TGTGCCACGTCGGGAGGGCCCTACGAGCAGTACTTC	CATSGGPYEQYF
-	TRBJ1-1	TRBV11-3	-	TGTGCCAGCAGCTTATCGGGGTCGGTTTGGGGGCGGAACACTGAAGCTTTCTTT	CASSLSGSVWGRNTEAFF
few	TRBJ2-2	TRBV19	-	TGTGCCAGTACGTATGTAGGCGGAGCGAACACCGGGGAGCTGTTTTTT	CASTYVGGANTGELFF
few	TRBJ2-2	TRBV29-1	-	TGCAGCGCCCTTGCGGGGGCCGTAGGCGCCGGGGAGCTGTTTTTT	CSALAGAVGAGELFF
-	TRBJ2-1	TRBV6-5	-	TGTGCCAGCAGTTACTTGGCAGGGAAATCGGATGAGCAGTTCTTC	CASSYLAGKSDEQFF
many	TRBJ2-7	TRBV5-5	-	TGTGCCAGCAGCTTGGGGCAGGTCGGCTACGAGCAGTACTTC	CASSLGQVGYEQYF
-	TRBJ2-7	TRBV5-1	-	TGCGCCAGCACGGAGGGATACGAGCAGTACTTC	CASTEGYEQYF
-	TRBJ2-7	TRBV6-5	TRBD2	TGTGCCAGCAGTTACACTAGCGGGACCTACGAGCAGTACTTC	CASSYTSGTYEQYF
-	TRBJ2-7	TRBV27	TRBD2	TGTGCCAGCACCGGGACTAGCGGGGACGAGCAGTACTTC	CASTGTSGDEQYF
-	TRBJ1-1	TRBV21-1	-	TGTGCCACTGTGTGCACTGAAGCTTTCTTT	CATVCTEAFF
-	TRBJ2-3	TRBV28	-	TGTGCCAGCACCAGGGTTGACAGTTACACAGATACGCAGTATTTT	CASTRVDSYTDTQYF
few	TRBJ1-1	TRBV7-3	TRBD1	TGTGCCAGCAGCAAAGCGGACAGGGGGCGGAGGGAGAACACTGAAGCTTTCTTT	CASSKADRGRRENTEAFF
-	TRBJ1-3	TRBV28	TRBD1	TGTGCCAGCCAGGGACAGGGCAACGGAAACACCATATATTTT	CASQGQGNGNTIYF
-	TRBJ2-4	TRBV4-1	-	TGCGCCAGCAGCTCCCTGGCCCTCATAGCCAAAAACATTCAGTACTTC	CASSSLALIAKNIQYF
-	TRBJ2-7	TRBV7-6	TRBD1	TGTGCCAGCAGCGCTCGGGACAGAGTCTACGAGCAGTACTTC	CASSARDRVYEQYF
-	TRBJ1-3	TRBV5-6	-	TGTGCCAGCAGTCCGATGGGGGGGAGAAACACCATATATTTT	CASSPMGGRNTIYF
few	TRBJ2-4	TRBV5-1	TRBD1	TGCGCCAGCACCAGGGGGACGGACACAATAGCCAAAAACATTCAGTACTTC	CASTRGTDTIAKNIQYF
few	TRBJ2-7	TRBV6-5	-	TGTGCCAGCAGTTCCGGGACGGAGGGTCGAAGGGAGCAGTACTTC	CASSSGTEGRREQYF
few	TRBJ2-7	TRBV4-1	TRBD1	TGCGCCAGCAGCCATTCTAGACAGGGGGGGTCCTACGAGCAGTACTTC	CASSHSRQGGSYEQYF
few	TRBJ2-7	TRBV7-6	TRBD2	TGTGCCAGCAGCTTATCTCCTAGCGGAAACTCCTACGAGCAGTACTTC	CASSLSPSGNSYEQYF